The following is a T cell receptor (beta chain) sequence with its context. Germline V gene lookup returns CDR1 SEHNR and CDR2 FQNEAQ (reference sequence). V lost 0 bases to trimming and J lost 3 bases, with 9 bases between them. The CDR3 length is 14 residues. These data belong to a study of CD8 T cells in Susac syndrome. Study overall: Patients with Susac syndrome were therapy-naive, treated with corticosteroids, or treated with intravenous immunoglobulin alone when blood was collected.

Reverse transcription of about 0.45 to 1 ug RNA was carried out with random hexamers. TCRdb re-analysed the immunoSEQ multiplex PCR reads in MiXCR, keeping a single row per CDR3 protein. This table holds about 120,000 distinct CDR3 sequences, about 93% found once. The sample consisted of CD8+ T cells from PBMCs. The sequence derives from a human donor with Susac syndrome. V usage is TRBV7-9 and J usage is TRBJ2-7; D uncertain. CDR3 in amino acids: CASSLAPGDYEQYF. The DNA for the CDR3 is TGTGCCAGCAGCTTAGCGCCCGGAGACTACGAGCAGTACTTC.